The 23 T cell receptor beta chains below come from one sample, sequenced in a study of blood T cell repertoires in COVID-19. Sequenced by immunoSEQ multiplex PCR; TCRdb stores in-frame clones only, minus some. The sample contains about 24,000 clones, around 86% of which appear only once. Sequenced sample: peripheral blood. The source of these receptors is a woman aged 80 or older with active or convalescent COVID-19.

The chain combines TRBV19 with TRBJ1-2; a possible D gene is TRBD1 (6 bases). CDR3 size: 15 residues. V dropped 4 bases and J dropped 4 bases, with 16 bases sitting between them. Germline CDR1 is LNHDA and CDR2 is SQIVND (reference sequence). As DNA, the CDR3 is TGTGCCAGTAGTACCGAGGGGGTCCCATCCTATGGCTACACCTTC. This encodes CASSTEGVPSYGYTF.

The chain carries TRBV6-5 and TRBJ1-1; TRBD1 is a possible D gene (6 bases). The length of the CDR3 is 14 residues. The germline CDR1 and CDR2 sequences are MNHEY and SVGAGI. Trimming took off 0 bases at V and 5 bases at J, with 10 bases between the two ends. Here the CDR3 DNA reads TGTGCCAGCAGTTACTCCAGGGGCGCGACTGAAGCTTTCTTT. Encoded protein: CASSYSRGATEAFF.

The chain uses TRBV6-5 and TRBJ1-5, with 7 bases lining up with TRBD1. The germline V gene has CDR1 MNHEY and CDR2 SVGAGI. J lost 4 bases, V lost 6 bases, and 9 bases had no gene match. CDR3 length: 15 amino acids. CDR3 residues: CASSPAGTANQPQHF. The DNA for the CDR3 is TGTGCCAGCAGCCCGGCCGGGACAGCTAATCAGCCCCAGCATTTT.

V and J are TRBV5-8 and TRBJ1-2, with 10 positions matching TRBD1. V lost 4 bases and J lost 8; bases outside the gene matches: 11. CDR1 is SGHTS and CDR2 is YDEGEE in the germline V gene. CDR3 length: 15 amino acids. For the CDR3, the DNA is TGTGCCAGCAGCCTTGATGGGACAGGGGTATGGGGCTACACCTTC. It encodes CASSLDGTGVWGYTF.

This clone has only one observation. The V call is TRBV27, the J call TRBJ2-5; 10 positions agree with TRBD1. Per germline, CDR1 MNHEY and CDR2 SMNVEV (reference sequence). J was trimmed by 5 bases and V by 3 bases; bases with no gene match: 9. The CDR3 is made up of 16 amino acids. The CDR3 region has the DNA TGTGCCAGCAGTTTCGTTGGGACAGGGGACAGCGAGACCCAGTACTTC. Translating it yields CASSFVGTGDSETQYF.

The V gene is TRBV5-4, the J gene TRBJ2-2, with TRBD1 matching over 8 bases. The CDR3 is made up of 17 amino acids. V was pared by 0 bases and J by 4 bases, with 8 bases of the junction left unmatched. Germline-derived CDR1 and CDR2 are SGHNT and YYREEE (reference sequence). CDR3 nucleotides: TGTGCCAGCAGCTTGGCAGGGGGCGTTTCCTTCACCGGGGAGCTGTTTTTT. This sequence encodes CASSLAGGVSFTGELFF. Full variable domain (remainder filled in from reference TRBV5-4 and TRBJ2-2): ETGVTQSPTHLIKTRGQQVTLRCSSQSGHNTVSWYQQALGQGPQFIFQYYREEENGRGNFPPRFSGLQFPNYSSELNVNALELDDSALYLCASSLAGGVSFTGELFFGEGSRLTVL.

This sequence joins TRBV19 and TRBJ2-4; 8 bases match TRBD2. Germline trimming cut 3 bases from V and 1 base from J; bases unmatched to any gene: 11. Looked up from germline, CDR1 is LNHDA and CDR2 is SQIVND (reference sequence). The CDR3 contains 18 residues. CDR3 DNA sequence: TGTGCCAGTAGTATGCGGGGGGCCGGTGGGTATGCCAAAAACATTCAGTACTTC. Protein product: CASSMRGAGGYAKNIQYF.

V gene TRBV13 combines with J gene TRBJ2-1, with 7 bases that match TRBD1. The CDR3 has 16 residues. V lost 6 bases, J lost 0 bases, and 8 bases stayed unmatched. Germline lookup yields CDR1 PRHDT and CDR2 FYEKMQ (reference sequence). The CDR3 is CASSRDRVPSYNEQFF. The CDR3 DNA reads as TGTGCCAGCAGTAGAGACAGGGTGCCCTCCTACAATGAGCAGTTCTTC.

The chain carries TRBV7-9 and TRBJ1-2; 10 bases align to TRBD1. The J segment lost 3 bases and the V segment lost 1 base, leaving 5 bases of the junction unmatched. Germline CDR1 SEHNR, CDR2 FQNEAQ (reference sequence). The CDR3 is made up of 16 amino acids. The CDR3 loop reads CASSLGGDRGDYGYTF. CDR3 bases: TGTGCCAGCAGCTTAGGAGGGGACAGGGGAGACTATGGCTACACCTTC.

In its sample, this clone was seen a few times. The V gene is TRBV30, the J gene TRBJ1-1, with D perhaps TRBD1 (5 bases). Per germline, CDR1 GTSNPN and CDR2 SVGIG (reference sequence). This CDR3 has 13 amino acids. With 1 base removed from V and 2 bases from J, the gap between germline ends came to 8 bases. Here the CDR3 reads CAWSGQTNTEAFF. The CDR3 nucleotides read TGTGCCTGGAGTGGACAGACCAACACTGAAGCTTTCTTT.

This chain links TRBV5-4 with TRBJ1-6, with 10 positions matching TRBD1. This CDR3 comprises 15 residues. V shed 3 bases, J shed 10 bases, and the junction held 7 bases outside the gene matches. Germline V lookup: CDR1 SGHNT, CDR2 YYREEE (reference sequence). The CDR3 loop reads CASSSGDRGHSPLHF. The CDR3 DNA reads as TGTGCCAGCAGCTCAGGGGACAGGGGACACTCACCCCTCCACTTT.

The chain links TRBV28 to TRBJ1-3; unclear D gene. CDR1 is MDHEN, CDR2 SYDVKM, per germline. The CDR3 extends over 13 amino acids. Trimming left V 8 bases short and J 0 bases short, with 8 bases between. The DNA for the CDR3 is TGTGCCAGCCGGTCGAGCTCTGGAAACACCATATATTTT. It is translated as CASRSSSGNTIYF.

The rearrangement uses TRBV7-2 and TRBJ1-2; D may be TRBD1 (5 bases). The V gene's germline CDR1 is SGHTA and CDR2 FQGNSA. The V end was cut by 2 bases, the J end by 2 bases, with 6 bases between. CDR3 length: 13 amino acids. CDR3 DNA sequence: TGTGCCAGCAGCTTACGGGGGAACTATGGCTACACCTTC. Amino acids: CASSLRGNYGYTF.

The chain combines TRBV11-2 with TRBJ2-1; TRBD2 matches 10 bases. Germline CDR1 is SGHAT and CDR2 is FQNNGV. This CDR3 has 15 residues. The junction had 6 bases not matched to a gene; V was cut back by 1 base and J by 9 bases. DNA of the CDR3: TGTGCCAGCAGCTTAGTTGCTAGCGGGAGTCTTGAGCAGTTCTTC. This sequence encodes CASSLVASGSLEQFF.

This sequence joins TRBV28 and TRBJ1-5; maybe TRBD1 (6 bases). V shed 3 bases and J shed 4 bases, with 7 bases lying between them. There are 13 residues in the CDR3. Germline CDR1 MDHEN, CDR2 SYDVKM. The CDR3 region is CASSLQGNQPQHF. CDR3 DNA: TGTGCCAGCAGTTTGCAGGGGAATCAGCCCCAGCATTTT. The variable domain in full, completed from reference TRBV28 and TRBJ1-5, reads DVKVTQSSRYLVKRTGEKVFLECVQDMDHENMFWYRQDPGLGLRLIYFSYDVKMKEKGDIPEGYSVSREKKERFSLILESASTNQTSMYLCASSLQGNQPQHFGDGTRLSIL.

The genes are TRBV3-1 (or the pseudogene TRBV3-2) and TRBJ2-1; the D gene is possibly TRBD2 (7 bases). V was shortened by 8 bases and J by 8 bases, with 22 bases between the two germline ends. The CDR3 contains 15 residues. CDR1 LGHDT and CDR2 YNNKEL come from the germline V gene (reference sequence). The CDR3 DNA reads TGTGCCAGCGGGGGGGCCTTAATTAGTTTCGATGAGCAGTTCTTC. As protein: CASGGALISFDEQFF.

CDR3 residues: CASSPINRQSSYEQYF. The CDR3 nucleotides read TGTGCCAGCTCACCAATCAACAGGCAGAGCTCCTACGAGCAGTACTTC. The J gene is TRBJ2-7, the V gene TRBV18, with a tentative D call TRBD1 (5 bases). Deletions cut 2 bases from V and 0 bases from J, with 14 bases between. CDR1 and CDR2 from the germline V gene are KGHSH and LQKENI. The CDR3 runs 16 residues.

Written as DNA, the CDR3 is TGTGCCAGCAGCCAAGCAGGGGGCTACAATCAGCCCCAGCATTTT. This codes for CASSQAGGYNQPQHF. The V call is TRBV6-2 or TRBV6-3, the J call TRBJ1-5; TRBD1 agrees at 8 bases. This CDR3 is built from 15 residues. V shed 6 bases and J 3 bases; nucleotides not matched to a gene: 7. Germline CDR1 reads MNHEY; CDR2 reads SVGEGT.

CDR3 DNA: TGTGCCAGCAGCCCACACCACGAGCAGTACTTC. This translates into CASSPHHEQYF. V and J are TRBV11-2 and TRBJ2-7; D gene ambiguous. Germline CDR1 and CDR2: SGHAT and FQNNGV. The ends were cut back, 5 bases at V and 5 bases at J, with 7 bases in the middle. This CDR3 is 11 amino acids long.

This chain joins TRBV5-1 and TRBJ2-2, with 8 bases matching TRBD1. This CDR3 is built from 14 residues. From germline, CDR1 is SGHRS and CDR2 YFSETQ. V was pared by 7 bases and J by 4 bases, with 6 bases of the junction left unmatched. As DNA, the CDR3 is TGCGCCAGCGGCGGACAGGGACTCACCGGGGAGCTGTTTTTT. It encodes CASGGQGLTGELFF.

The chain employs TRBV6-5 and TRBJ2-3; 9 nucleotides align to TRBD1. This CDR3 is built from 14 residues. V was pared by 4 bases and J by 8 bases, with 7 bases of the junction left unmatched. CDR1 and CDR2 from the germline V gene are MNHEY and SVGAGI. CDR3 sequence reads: CASSFPGQGGTQYF. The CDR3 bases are TGTGCCAGCAGTTTTCCGGGACAGGGAGGTACGCAGTATTTT.

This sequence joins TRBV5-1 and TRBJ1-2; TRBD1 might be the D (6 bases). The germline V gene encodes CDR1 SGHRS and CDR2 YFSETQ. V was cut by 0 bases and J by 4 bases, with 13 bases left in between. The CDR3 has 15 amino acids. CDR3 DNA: TGCGCCAGCAGCTTGGTACACAGGGAGGGCTATGGCTACACCTTC. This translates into CASSLVHREGYGYTF. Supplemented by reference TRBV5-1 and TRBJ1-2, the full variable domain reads KAGVTQTPRYLIKTRGQQVTLSCSPISGHRSVSWYQQTPGQGLQFLFEYFSETQRNKGNFPGRFSGRQFSNSRSEMNVSTLELGDSALYLCASSLVHREGYGYTFGSGTRLTVV.

This chain's CDR3 is CASVPDSLANYGYTF. In nucleotides, the CDR3 is TGTGCCAGTGTGCCCGACAGTTTAGCTAACTATGGCTACACCTTC. The J gene is TRBJ1-2, the V gene TRBV19, with a possible D match to TRBD1 (5 bases). The length of the CDR3 is 15 residues. V was clipped by 8 bases and J by 0 bases, with 16 bases between them. Germline values: CDR1 LNHDA, CDR2 SQIVND (reference sequence).